One sample yielded the 8 T cell receptor beta chains listed below, sequenced in a study of blood T cell repertoires in COVID-19. The method was immunoSEQ multiplex PCR; TCRdb's version includes in-frame clones alone and lacks a portion of them. The data show a few hundred thousand clones, with roughly 86% seen just once and 2.3% held by the top ten. Sequencing was performed on peripheral blood. Receptor source: a woman aged 50 to 60 with acute or convalescent COVID-19.

The CDR3 DNA reads TGCGCCAGCAGCTCTGAGCTGAATGAGCAGTTCTTC. This sequence encodes CASSSELNEQFF. This chain connects TRBV5-1 to TRBJ2-1; D is unclear. Germline loops: CDR1 SGHRS, CDR2 YFSETQ. Trimming pared 3 bases from V and 7 bases from J, leaving 8 bases between. The CDR3 is 12 amino acids.

The chain has TRBV28 and TRBJ2-7; 9 nucleotides line up with TRBD2. The CDR3 loop spans 14 amino acids. Trimming removed 5 bases from V and 3 bases from J; junction bases left unmatched: 5. CDR1 is MDHEN and CDR2 is SYDVKM in the germline V gene. CDR3 coding DNA: TGTGCCAGCAGTCAACAAGCGGGGGGCTACGAGCAGTACTTC. It is translated as CASSQQAGGYEQYF.

The chain joins TRBV5-1 to TRBJ2-7; 9 positions agree with TRBD2. The trim removed 3 bases at V and 5 bases at J, leaving 6 bases unmatched. This CDR3 comprises 14 residues. CDR1 and CDR2 from the germline V gene are SGHRS and YFSETQ. In DNA, the CDR3 is TGCGCCAGCAGCTCACCCGGGACTAGCCACGAGCAGTACTTC. Its translation: CASSSPGTSHEQYF.

V gene TRBV5-8 combines with J gene TRBJ2-7; D is perhaps TRBD1 (5 bases). CDR1 and CDR2 (germline): SGHTS, YDEGEE. CDR3 length: 15 residues. V was clipped by 3 bases and J by 2 bases, with 15 bases between them. The CDR3 sequence: CASSSTRDFPYEQYF. The CDR3 DNA sequence: TGTGCCAGCAGCTCCACCAGGGATTTCCCCTACGAGCAGTACTTC.

The V call is TRBV2, the J call TRBJ1-2; 8 bases are a match to TRBD1. The CDR3 totals 16 residues. J was trimmed by 5 bases and V by 6 bases; bases with no gene match: 14. Per germline, CDR1 SNHLY and CDR2 FYNNEI. The CDR3 region has the DNA TGTGCCAGCAGCCTCACGACAGGGGCGAAAATATATGGCTACACCTTC. This gives the protein CASSLTTGAKIYGYTF.

This clone showed up just a few times. This rearrangement joins TRBV7-2 to TRBJ2-7, with 7 bases aligning to TRBD1. V shed 3 bases and J 3 bases; nucleotides not matched to a gene: 2. This CDR3 is built from 13 residues. Germline CDR1 is SGHTA and CDR2 is FQGNSA. CDR3 loop: CASSFDRVYEQYF. The CDR3 DNA reads TGTGCCAGCAGCTTTGACAGGGTCTACGAGCAGTACTTC. Filled out from reference TRBV7-2 and TRBJ2-7, the complete variable domain reads GAGVSQSPSNKVTEKGKDVELRCDPISGHTALYWYRQSLGQGLEFLIYFQGNSAPDKSGLPSDRFSAERTGGSVSTLTIQRTQQEDSAVYLCASSFDRVYEQYFGPGTRLTVT.

The chain is built from TRBV9 and TRBJ2-1, with D possibly matching TRBD2 (7 bases). V was pared by 3 bases and J by 7 bases, with 23 bases between. Germline CDR1 is SGDLS and CDR2 is YYNGEE. CDR3 length: 17 residues. CDR3: CASSALRGREKTNEQFF. CDR3 coding DNA: TGTGCCAGCAGCGCTTTGCGGGGGCGGGAGAAAACTAATGAGCAGTTCTTC.

This clone was recorded once. This chain connects TRBV7-9 to TRBJ1-6; TRBD1 might be the D (5 bases). The CDR3 totals 16 residues. Trimming shortened V by 2 bases and J by 1 base, and 9 bases separated the two germline ends. Germline-derived CDR1 and CDR2 are SEHNR and FQNEAQ (reference sequence). CDR3: CASSLRGGSYNSPLHF. DNA for the CDR3: TGTGCCAGCAGCTTAAGGGGAGGGTCCTATAATTCACCCCTCCACTTT. Full variable domain (remainder filled in from reference TRBV7-9 and TRBJ1-6): DTGVSQNPRHKITKRGQNVTFRCDPISEHNRLYWYRQTLGQGPEFLTYFQNEAQLEKSRLLSDRFSAERPKGSFSTLEIQRTEQGDSAMYLCASSLRGGSYNSPLHFGNGTRLTVT.